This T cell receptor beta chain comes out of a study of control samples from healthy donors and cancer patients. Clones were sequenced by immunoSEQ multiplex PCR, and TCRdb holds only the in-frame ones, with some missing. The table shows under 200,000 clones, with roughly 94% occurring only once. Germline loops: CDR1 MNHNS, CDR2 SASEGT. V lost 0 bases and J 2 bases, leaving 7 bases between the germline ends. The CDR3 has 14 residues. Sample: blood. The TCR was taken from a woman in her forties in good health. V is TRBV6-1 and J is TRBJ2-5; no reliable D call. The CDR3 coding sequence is TGTGCCAGCAGTGAAGCGCGGAGACAAGAGACCCAGTACTTC. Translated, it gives CASSEARRQETQYF.